This is a list of T cell receptor beta chains from one sample in a study of identical twins. TCRdb re-analysed the 5' RACE reads in MiXCR, keeping a single row per CDR3 protein. The data contain approximately 590,000 distinct CDR3 sequences, 9.5% to 10% of them singletons. The data also belong to a second study, concerning yellow fever vaccine responses in identical twins.

The sample comprised PBMCs. These receptors were taken from a woman between 18 and 30 years old in good health. Both conserved end residues are trimmed from each CDR3. Fields, in order: V gene, J gene, clone size, CDR3 protein. A row's size may be missing; if present it is once, few, many or a size class.

v_gene: TRBV6-2/TRBV6-3; j_gene: TRBJ2-7; abundance: many; CDR3aa: ASSALPVLEQTYEQY
v_gene: TRBV19; j_gene: TRBJ2-1; abundance: few; CDR3aa: ASSMVGLAGSSYNEQF
v_gene: TRBV27; j_gene: TRBJ2-7; abundance: few; CDR3aa: ASSFRGKGYEQY
v_gene: TRBV5-1; j_gene: TRBJ2-7; abundance: -; CDR3aa: ASSMGGERGTHEQY
v_gene: TRBV29-1; j_gene: TRBJ2-1; abundance: -; CDR3aa: SVVGDSHSYNEQF
v_gene: TRBV20-1; j_gene: TRBJ2-7; abundance: -; CDR3aa: SARDHGISYEQY
v_gene: TRBV7-8; j_gene: TRBJ2-4; abundance: -; CDR3aa: ASSLVRAGGSKNIQY
v_gene: TRBV20-1; j_gene: TRBJ1-5; abundance: few; CDR3aa: SARGDRHNQPQH
v_gene: TRBV20-1; j_gene: TRBJ2-1; abundance: -; CDR3aa: SAHRTSGINEQF
v_gene: TRBV29-1; j_gene: TRBJ2-2; abundance: -; CDR3aa: SVVGTGPKNTGELF
v_gene: TRBV5-1; j_gene: TRBJ2-5; abundance: -; CDR3aa: ASRISGPQETQY
v_gene: TRBV29-1; j_gene: TRBJ2-7; abundance: -; CDR3aa: SAGTDNSYEQY
v_gene: TRBV7-8; j_gene: TRBJ2-1; abundance: many; CDR3aa: ASSFGLLNEQF
v_gene: TRBV5-6; j_gene: TRBJ2-5; abundance: many; CDR3aa: ASSYRDSQETQY
v_gene: TRBV5-1; j_gene: TRBJ1-2; abundance: few; CDR3aa: ASSLIVSGIGYT
v_gene: TRBV12-3/TRBV12-4; j_gene: TRBJ1-5; abundance: few; CDR3aa: ASSFLHQPQH
v_gene: TRBV7-9; j_gene: TRBJ2-1; abundance: few; CDR3aa: ASSLAPSGGMSEQF
v_gene: TRBV11-2; j_gene: TRBJ2-1; abundance: many; CDR3aa: ASSTLGDRVHLVDNEQF
v_gene: TRBV10-3; j_gene: TRBJ1-1; abundance: many; CDR3aa: AISGGQGLGSTEAF
v_gene: TRBV7-2; j_gene: TRBJ1-2; abundance: many; CDR3aa: ASSLALDGYT
v_gene: TRBV4-3; j_gene: TRBJ2-2; abundance: -; CDR3aa: ASSQLSQRTVMNTGELF
v_gene: TRBV20-1; j_gene: TRBJ2-1; abundance: few; CDR3aa: SALPDGEQF
v_gene: TRBV28; j_gene: TRBJ1-1; abundance: few; CDR3aa: ASSFRVYTEAF
v_gene: TRBV27; j_gene: TRBJ2-2; abundance: few; CDR3aa: ASRDTSGGNTGELF
v_gene: TRBV12-3/TRBV12-4; j_gene: TRBJ2-7; abundance: few; CDR3aa: ASSSRVLEQY
v_gene: TRBV6-2/TRBV6-3; j_gene: TRBJ2-5; abundance: many; CDR3aa: ASRARRDQLRETQY
v_gene: TRBV27; j_gene: TRBJ1-6; abundance: many; CDR3aa: ASSLPGPSLGDALH
v_gene: TRBV7-2; j_gene: TRBJ2-3; abundance: -; CDR3aa: ASSLVLAGGPDTQY
v_gene: TRBV15; j_gene: TRBJ2-3; abundance: -; CDR3aa: ATSMSGSLPDTQY
v_gene: TRBV20-1; j_gene: TRBJ2-1; abundance: few; CDR3aa: SYGGAINEQF